This TCR beta chain appears in the sequencing data of a study of shared clonotypes between healthy human individuals (dated by TCRdb to about 2020). Context from the whole study: The cohort comprised a couple of women and a few men aged 18 to 49 years. For each donor, CD4 naive and CD4 memory were each run on three plates, CD8 naive on two plates, and CD8 memory on one plate. Blood TCR repertoires of 5 or 6 healthy adults were deeply sequenced to estimate repertoire size and the extent of clonotype sharing between individuals. Libraries were prepared and TCR repertoires were sequenced by different laboratories using diverse techniques, in order to increase sequencing depth and limit assay-specific biases. Each donor's leukapheresis produced roughly between roughly 0.85 and 9.5 billion PBMCs.

Using the deep immunoSEQ assay, multiplex PCR amplified TCR CDR3 regions from genomic DNA. For each cell subset, the extracted genomic DNA was distributed evenly across all wells of several immunoSEQ 96-well plates, and each plate served as one replicate. For sorted subsets, each replicate PCR was loaded with roughly 190 ng genomic DNA, equivalent to 30,000 to 35,000 T cell genomes. The purified libraries were quantified using a Qubit 3.0 fluorometer, sized with a Bioanalyzer 2100, and then quantified again using the KAPA Library Quantification kit. Every immunoSEQ 96-well plate was sequenced on a separate single-read 150-cycle Illumina NextSeq 550 flow cell. The paper's processing steps were these. The immunoSEQ output contained only junctional sequences without quality scores, so filtering could not match that applied to full-length reads. To assign V/J genes and CDR3, sequences were annotated using PyIR, a Python wrapper for IgBLAST v1.9, with IMGT germline references. Any read was removed if the V/J assignment was weak (E-value above 1e-6), the CDR3 was missing, or the read contained stop codons, out-of-frame junctions, or ambiguous translated residues. V3J clonotypes were defined as sequences sharing an identical inferred V gene, J gene, and CDR3 amino acid sequence. Percentage overlap between repertoires was computed as shared unique clonotypes divided by the size of the smaller repertoire. Richness of each repertoire was evaluated using RTK rarefaction, the Chao1 estimator, and Recon v2.1 estimates of unobserved clonotypes. For all TCRbeta clonotypes obtained by the gDNA method from a few donors, generation probabilities were computed with OLGA. Drawn from immuneACCESS, this table holds only the in-frame rearrangements with V and J called that TCRdb kept. Clones are partly lost; checked studies trace under half to an unresolved V gene and leave the rest unexplained. The DNA gave D and trimming, while V, J and clone size come from that table. The sample table contains approximately 640,000 clones; only one count was recorded for about 90% of them. The biggest ten clones account for 34% of the sample.

Points on this clone: No cognate antigen has been identified for it. No quality values exist for individual bases; no much larger clone is one base distant.

Results the study describes overall, beyond this receptor: Higher generation probabilities were observed for clonotypes shared by all four sorted-subset donors than for non-shared clonotypes. Incomplete sequencing was indicated by rarefaction of sorted-subset datasets, despite the large sequencing depth. Naive subsets generally had larger estimated clonotype richness than memory subsets. Only blood was sampled, and tissue TCR repertoires likely differ from those in blood. The small number of donors limited the genetic and exposure-history diversity represented. About 5% of naive CD4, 3.5% of naive CD8, roughly 2.5% of memory CD4, and 0.4% of memory CD8 clonotypes were shared across four donors. Pairwise subsampling led to the expectation that sequencing depth would affect the degree of clonotype sharing among donors.

The CDR3 has 16 amino acids, counting the end cysteine and phenylalanine. The sequence is cut down to CDR3 DNA, 48 bases in frame from base 1. The junction carries 15 bases between V and J, which are trimmed by 4 bases and 2 bases respectively. For CDR1 and CDR2, the germline V gene lists SNHLY and FYNNEI. The donors were healthy, HIV-negative adults who had no recently reported acute infections or vaccinations. All donors were Caucasian adults living in Nashville, Tennessee, USA. The CD8 memory samples were a combination of magnetically selected CD45RO+ cells and CCR7-negative CD45RA+ effector memory (TemRA) cells. Blood was collected by leukapheresis, and PBMCs were isolated by Ficoll-Histopaque density gradient centrifugation and then cryopreserved in liquid nitrogen vapor phase. Purity and quantity of every magnetically sorted T cell population were checked by analytical flow cytometry. From each sorted fraction, genomic DNA was isolated and quantified by UV absorbance on a Nanodrop 2000c.

The rearrangement joined TRBV2 to TRBJ1-5, with no confident D gene call. The sequenced sample consisted of memory CD8+ T cells from PBMCs. The cell subset or site label on this specimen signifies: CD45RO+ cells pooled with CCR7-negative TemRA cells. The source of this sequence is a young man in good health. Some clones in this sample may be carry-over from other donors' samples. The CDR3 has the sequence CASSGTDVVGNQPQHF. The DNA sequence follows: TGTGCCAGCAGTGGAACCGACGTGGTGGGCAATCAGCCCCAGCATTTT.